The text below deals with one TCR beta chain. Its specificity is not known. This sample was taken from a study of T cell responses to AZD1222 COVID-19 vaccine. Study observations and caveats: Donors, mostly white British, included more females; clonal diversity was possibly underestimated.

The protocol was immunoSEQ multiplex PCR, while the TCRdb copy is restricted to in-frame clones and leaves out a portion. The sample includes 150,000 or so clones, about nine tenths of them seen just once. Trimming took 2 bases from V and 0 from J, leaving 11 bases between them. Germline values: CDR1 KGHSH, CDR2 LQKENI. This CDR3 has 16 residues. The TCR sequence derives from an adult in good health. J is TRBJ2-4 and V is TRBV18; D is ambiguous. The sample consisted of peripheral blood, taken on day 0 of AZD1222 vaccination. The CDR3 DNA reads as TGTGCCAGCTCACCAAGCCAGGCAGTAGCCAAAAACATTCAGTACTTC. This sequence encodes CASSPSQAVAKNIQYF.